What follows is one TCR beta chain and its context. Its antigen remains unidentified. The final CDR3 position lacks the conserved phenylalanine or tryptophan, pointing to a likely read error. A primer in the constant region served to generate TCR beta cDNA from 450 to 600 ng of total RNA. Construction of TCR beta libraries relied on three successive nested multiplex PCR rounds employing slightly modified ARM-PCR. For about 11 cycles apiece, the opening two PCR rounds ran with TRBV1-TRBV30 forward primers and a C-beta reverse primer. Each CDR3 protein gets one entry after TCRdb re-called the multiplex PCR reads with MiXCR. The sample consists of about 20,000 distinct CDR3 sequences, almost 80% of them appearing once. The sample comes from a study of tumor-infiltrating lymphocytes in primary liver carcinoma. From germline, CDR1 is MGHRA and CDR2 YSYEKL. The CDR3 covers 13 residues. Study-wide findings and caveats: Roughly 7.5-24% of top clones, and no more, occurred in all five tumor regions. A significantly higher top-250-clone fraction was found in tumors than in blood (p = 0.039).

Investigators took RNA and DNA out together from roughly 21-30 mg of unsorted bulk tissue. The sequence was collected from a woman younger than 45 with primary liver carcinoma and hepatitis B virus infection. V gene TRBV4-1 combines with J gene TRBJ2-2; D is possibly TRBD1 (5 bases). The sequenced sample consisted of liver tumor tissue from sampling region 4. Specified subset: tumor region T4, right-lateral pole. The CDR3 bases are TGCGCCAACAGCCAAGGACAAGGCGGGGAGCTGTTTCTT. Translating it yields CANSQGQGGELFL.